This T cell receptor (beta chain) was captured in a study of breast tumors, draining lymph nodes, adjacent tissues. Broader study findings: Data only fit, rather than demonstrated, lymph node origin of most tumor T cells. Tumor and nontumor repertoires were significantly more similar in luminal-like than in basal-like breast cancer.

The V gene's germline CDR1 is SGHAT and CDR2 FQNNGV. The CDR3 spans 16 residues. Trimming took 6 bases from V and 6 from J, leaving 21 bases between them. TCRdb analysed the multiplex PCR reads with MiXCR anew, one entry per CDR3 protein. The table shows about 270,000 distinct CDR3 sequences, with more than 30% occurring only once. This clonotype was counted many times. The antigen is not known. Axillary draining lymph nodes of breast cancer patients supplied the node samples. This sequence was found in a female donor with breast cancer. Some clones in this sample may be carry-over from other donors' samples. This chain joins TRBV11-2 and TRBJ2-1; D not resolved. The sample comprised axillary lymph node tissue. DNA for the CDR3: TGTGCCAGCAGGTCTTACGGACCCTCAAAGCCCAATGAGCAGTTCTTC. Translation: CASRSYGPSKPNEQFF.